A single sample gave rise to the 27 T cell receptor beta chains below, sequenced in a study of blood T cells in healthy people across ages. A second PCR, run for roughly 7 to 11 cycles, used a sample-barcoded 5' primer plus a J-beta primer mix. TCRdb reprocessed the 5' RACE reads with MiXCR, giving one entry per CDR3 protein. The repertoire holds under 2 million distinct CDR3 sequences, with roughly 32% as singletons. What was sequenced was blood. These receptors originate from a woman in her 30s in good health.

J is TRBJ2-6 and V is TRBV27, with unresolved D. The CDR3 runs 14 residues. CDR1 and CDR2 from the germline V gene are MNHEY and SMNVEV (reference sequence). The V gene lost 2 bases and the J gene lost 13 bases, with 15 bases spanning the gap. CDR3 region: CASSLRSALGVLTF. CDR3 bases: TGTGCCAGCAGTTTACGCTCGGCACTGGGGGTCCTGACTTTC.

The rearrangement joins TRBV20-1 to TRBJ2-7, with 9 positions matching TRBD1. CDR1 and CDR2 (germline): DFQATT, SNEGSKA (reference sequence). V lost 0 bases, J lost 2 bases, and 14 bases stayed unmatched. The CDR3 totals 18 residues. DNA of the CDR3: TGCAGTGCTAGAGATCGACTCGGGACAGGGATCGGTGCCTACGAGCAGTACTTC. This translates into CSARDRLGTGIGAYEQYF.

V and J are TRBV20-1 and TRBJ2-2; D is unclear. CDR1 and CDR2 from the germline V gene are DFQATT and SNEGSKA (reference sequence). CDR3 length equals 11 residues. The CDR3 DNA reads as TGCAGCGCAACAAACACCGGGGAGCTGTTTTTT. This codes for CSATNTGELFF.

This chain uses TRBV10-3 with TRBJ2-1, with TRBD1 matching over 9 bases. V shed 3 bases, J shed 9 bases, and the junction held 15 bases outside the gene matches. In germline, CDR1 is ENHRY, CDR2 SYGVKD. The CDR3 sequence is 17 residues long. CDR3 in amino acids: CAISDPRGDRVIGEQFF. The CDR3 coding sequence is TGTGCCATCAGTGATCCCCGGGGGGACAGGGTAATAGGTGAGCAGTTCTTC.

Concerning this clonotype: No conserved phenylalanine or tryptophan ends this CDR3, so it is likely a read error. The rearrangement joins TRBV4-1 to TRBJ2-3, with D hard to call. Trimming left V 0 bases short and J 3 bases short, with 7 bases between. Germline CDR1 reads MGHRA; CDR2 reads YSYEKL. CDR3 size: 14 residues. The CDR3 DNA reads as TGCGCCAGCAGCCAAGACGGACCGACAGATACGCAGTATGTT. Residues: CASSQDGPTDTQYV.

This sequence joins TRBV12-3 or TRBV12-4 and TRBJ2-7, with TRBD1 identical over 8 bases. The CDR3 totals 12 residues. With V trimmed by 6 bases and J by 6 bases, 4 bases remained unmatched. The CDR3 region has the DNA TGTGCCAGCAGACAGGGGGTCTGCGAGCAGTACTTC. Its translation: CASRQGVCEQYF.

V gene TRBV11-2 combines with J gene TRBJ2-7, with TRBD1 identical over 7 bases. J gave up 2 bases and V 6 bases, and 4 bases lay outside the gene matches. The CDR3 consists of 13 residues. Germline CDR1 SGHAT, CDR2 FQNNGV. CDR3 DNA: TGTGCCAGCAGGGGGACAGTGGCCTACGAGCAGTACTTC. Translating gives CASRGTVAYEQYF.

In its sample, this clonotype was seen many times. The rearrangement links TRBV10-3 to TRBJ2-1, with 11 bases that match TRBD2. J gave up 0 bases and V 3 bases, and 4 bases lay outside the gene matches. In germline, CDR1 is ENHRY, CDR2 SYGVKD. This CDR3 is built from 17 residues. The CDR3 sequence: CAISDRTSGSSYNEQFF. The CDR3 DNA is TGTGCCATCAGTGATCGTACTAGCGGGAGCTCCTACAATGAGCAGTTCTTC.

This clonotype appeared a few times. The chain has TRBV20-1 and TRBJ2-7; 8 nucleotides line up with TRBD2. The length of the CDR3 is 14 residues. Trimming removed 1 base from V and 3 bases from J; junction bases left unmatched: 5. Germline V CDR1 and CDR2: DFQATT, SNEGSKA (reference sequence). Here the CDR3 reads CSARVAGSLYEQYF. Here the CDR3 DNA reads TGCAGTGCTAGAGTAGCGGGGAGCCTCTACGAGCAGTACTTC.

This clonotype was observed a handful of times. The chain has TRBV11-2 and TRBJ1-2, with TRBD1 matching over 9 bases. This CDR3 has 14 residues. J gave up 7 bases and V 4 bases, and 7 bases lay outside the gene matches. The germline CDR1 and CDR2 sequences are SGHAT and FQNNGV. CDR3 nucleotides: TGTGCCAGCAGCTACCGGGACAGGGAATTTGGCTACACCTTC. Translated: CASSYRDREFGYTF.

This clonotype appeared many times. This rearrangement joins TRBV20-1 to TRBJ2-1; D uncertain. This CDR3 has 9 amino acids. V was shortened by 6 bases and J by 4 bases, with 1 base between the two germline ends. The germline V gene encodes CDR1 DFQATT and CDR2 SNEGSKA (reference sequence). The CDR3 sequence: CSAYNEQFF. Written as DNA, the CDR3 is TGCAGTGCATACAATGAGCAGTTCTTC.

V usage is TRBV4-1 and J usage is TRBJ1-5; D gene ambiguous. The ends were cut back, 3 bases at V and 0 bases at J, with 9 bases in the middle. Per the germline V gene, CDR1 is MGHRA and CDR2 is YSYEKL. The CDR3 is 15 residues long. The CDR3 reads CASSQRHYSNQPQHF. The CDR3 coding sequence is TGCGCCAGCAGCCAGCGACACTATAGCAATCAGCCCCAGCATTTT.

There are a few counts of this clonotype. The gene calls are TRBV29-1 and TRBJ1-1; no clear D gene. Germline V gene lookup returns CDR1 SQVTM and CDR2 ANQGSEA. Trimming left V 7 bases short and J 1 base short, with 19 bases between. The CDR3 sequence is 15 residues long. CDR3 sequence: CSADTSVAPNTEAFF. CDR3 nucleotides: TGCAGCGCTGATACCTCCGTGGCGCCGAACACTGAAGCTTTCTTT.

This clonotype appeared a single time. Germline and junction disagree at one end, which may indicate a read error. The chain joins TRBV30 to TRBJ1-2; a weak D match, TRBD1 (6 bases). Per germline, CDR1 GTSNPN and CDR2 SVGIG (reference sequence). CDR3 length: 15 amino acids. The CDR3 spells CAWRSGIQGNCGYTF. The CDR3 DNA sequence: TGTGCCTGGAGATCCGGTATACAGGGAAACTGTGGCTACACCTTC.

The table lists this clonotype with a few counts. The genes are TRBV7-2 and TRBJ1-4; possible D gene TRBD1, 5 bases. V was clipped by 5 bases and J by 8 bases, with 18 bases between them. Germline V gene data show CDR1 as SGHTA and CDR2 as FQGNSA. The CDR3 contains 15 residues. The CDR3 bases are TGTGCCAGCAGCCTGACTTTGTTAGGGGCAGAAAAACTGTTTTTT. This codes for CASSLTLLGAEKLFF. The full variable domain, completed using reference TRBV7-2 and TRBJ1-4, is GAGVSQSPSNKVTEKGKDVELRCDPISGHTALYWYRQSLGQGLEFLIYFQGNSAPDKSGLPSDRFSAERTGGSVSTLTIQRTQQEDSAVYLCASSLTLLGAEKLFFGSGTQLSVL.

The chain combines TRBV5-1 with TRBJ2-5; D might be TRBD1 or TRBD2, each matching 6 bases. The CDR3 is 18 residues long. Germline V gene data show CDR1 as SGHRS and CDR2 as YFSETQ. Trimming cost V 0 bases and J 6 bases, with 24 bases left between them. CDR3 protein: CASSLDGGPPQGRKTQYF. The CDR3 nucleotides read TGCGCCAGCAGCTTGGACGGGGGCCCCCCCCAGGGGCGTAAGACCCAGTACTTC.

This clonotype was counted a few times. CDR3 bases: TGTGCCAGCAGACCATACAGGGCTGATAAGGGCTACGAGCAGTACTTC. Translation: CASRPYRADKGYEQYF. This rearrangement joins TRBV28 to TRBJ2-7; D is perhaps TRBD1 (6 bases). The CDR3 sequence is 16 residues long. The V end was cut by 6 bases, the J end by 3 bases, with 21 bases between. Germline V gene lookup returns CDR1 MDHEN and CDR2 SYDVKM.

J is TRBJ2-7 and V is TRBV6-1; 8 positions match TRBD2. Germline values: CDR1 MNHNS, CDR2 SASEGT. Trimming took 8 bases from V and 0 from J; bases not matched to a gene: 9. The CDR3 contains 15 residues. The DNA for the CDR3 is TGTGCCAGCCTACCGGGACTAGGCCTCTCCTACGAGCAGTACTTC. Its translation is CASLPGLGLSYEQYF.

The V gene is TRBV11-2, the J gene TRBJ2-1; 8 positions agree with TRBD2. The CDR3 spans 20 residues. The J segment lost 4 bases and the V segment lost 5 bases, leaving 22 bases of the junction unmatched. CDR1 is SGHAT, CDR2 FQNNGV, per germline. The DNA for the CDR3 is TGTGCCAGCAGCCAAGGGATGGGACTAGACTATTATTCTGTTTACAATGAGCAGTTCTTC. Translating gives CASSQGMGLDYYSVYNEQFF. The variable domain in full, with the rest retrieved from reference TRBV11-2 and TRBJ2-1, is EAGVAQSPRYKIIEKRQSVAFWCNPISGHATLYWYQQILGQGPKLLIQFQNNGVVDDSQLPKDRFSAERLKGVDSTLKIQPAKLEDSAVYLCASSQGMGLDYYSVYNEQFFGPGTRLTVL.

The chain joins TRBV20-1 to TRBJ2-3; TRBD2 matches 9 bases. CDR3 length: 14 residues. CDR1 is DFQATT and CDR2 is SNEGSKA in the germline V gene (reference sequence). V lost 3 bases and J lost 1; bases outside the gene matches: 2. The CDR3 bases are TGCAGTGCTAGTGAGCGGGGGGGCACAGATACGCAGTATTTT. As protein: CSASERGGTDTQYF.

The table lists this clonotype with many counts. The V call is TRBV9, the J call TRBJ2-5; 7 bases are a match to TRBD2. The CDR3 spans 15 residues. CDR1 is SGDLS, CDR2 YYNGEE, per germline. The J segment lost 1 base and the V segment lost 3 bases, leaving 6 bases of the junction unmatched. CDR3 region: CASSASGSSQETQYF. CDR3 DNA: TGTGCCAGCAGCGCTAGCGGTTCCTCCCAAGAGACCCAGTACTTC.

J is TRBJ1-1 and V is TRBV3-1; D unclear. This CDR3 contains 12 residues. V lost 1 base and J lost 6, with 6 bases in between. CDR1 and CDR2 from the germline V gene are LGHDT and YNNKEL (reference sequence). CDR3 bases: TGTGCCAGCAGCCAAGCGTGGTCTGAAGCTTTCTTT. Translating it yields CASSQAWSEAFF.

This clonotype was observed a few times. This may be a read error, as it is one base from a much larger clone. V usage is TRBV27 and J usage is TRBJ1-5, with 9 nucleotides matching TRBD1. CDR1 is MNHEY, CDR2 SMNVEV, per germline (reference sequence). Germline trimming cut 6 bases from V and 4 bases from J; bases unmatched to any gene: 4. The CDR3 runs 14 residues. The chain's CDR3 is CASRSGTGNQPQHF. In DNA, the CDR3 is TGTGCCAGCAGGTCCGGGACAGGGAATCAGCCCCAGCATTTT.

V usage is TRBV10-2 and J usage is TRBJ1-6, with 8 bases aligning to TRBD1. The junction had 6 bases not matched to a gene; V was cut back by 6 bases and J by 8 bases. Germline lookup yields CDR1 WSHSY and CDR2 SAAADI. CDR3 length: 14 amino acids. CDR3 in amino acids: CASRTGAGYSPLHF. The CDR3 DNA reads TGCGCCAGCAGGACAGGGGCAGGGTATTCACCCCTCCACTTT.

This clonotype has just a few counts. This chain links TRBV3-1 with TRBJ2-1, with D possibly being TRBD1 (7 bases). Between the trimmed V and J ends, which lost 0 bases and 15 bases, there was a span of 12 bases. There are 12 residues in the CDR3. Germline V lookup: CDR1 LGHDT, CDR2 YNNKEL (reference sequence). The CDR3 DNA follows: TGTGCCAGCAGCCAAGAGGGGCAGGGGGGGTTCTTC. It yields the protein CASSQEGQGGFF.

In its sample, this clonotype was seen a few times. This chain connects TRBV7-6 to TRBJ2-7; TRBD1 might be the D (6 bases). There are 14 residues in the CDR3. Trimming removed 5 bases from V and 4 bases from J, with 15 bases in between. Germline CDR1 and CDR2: SGHVS and FNYEAQ. CDR3 sequence reads: CASSIMDRKYEQYF. DNA for the CDR3: TGTGCCAGCAGCATCATGGACAGAAAGTACGAGCAGTACTTC.

The chain recombines TRBV3-1 with TRBJ1-5; TRBD1 might be the D (6 bases). Germline CDR1 reads LGHDT; CDR2 reads YNNKEL (reference sequence). V was cut by 6 bases and J by 5 bases, with 14 bases left in between. The CDR3 is made up of 14 amino acids. The CDR3 here is CASSQGRGHQPQHF. The CDR3 bases are TGTGCCAGCAGTCAGGGGAGGGGCCATCAGCCCCAGCATTTT.